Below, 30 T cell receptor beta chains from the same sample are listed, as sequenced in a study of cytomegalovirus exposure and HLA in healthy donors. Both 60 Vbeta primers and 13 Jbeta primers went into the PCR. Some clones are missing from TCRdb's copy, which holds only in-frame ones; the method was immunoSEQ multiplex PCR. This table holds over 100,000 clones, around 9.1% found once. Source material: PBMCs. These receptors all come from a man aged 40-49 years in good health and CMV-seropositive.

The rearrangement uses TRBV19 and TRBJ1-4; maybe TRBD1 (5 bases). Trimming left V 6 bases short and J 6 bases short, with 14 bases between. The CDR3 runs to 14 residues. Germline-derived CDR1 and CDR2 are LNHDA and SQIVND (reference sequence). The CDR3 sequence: CASSITGLHEKLFF. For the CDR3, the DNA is TGTGCCAGTAGCATTACGGGACTCCATGAAAAACTGTTTTTT.

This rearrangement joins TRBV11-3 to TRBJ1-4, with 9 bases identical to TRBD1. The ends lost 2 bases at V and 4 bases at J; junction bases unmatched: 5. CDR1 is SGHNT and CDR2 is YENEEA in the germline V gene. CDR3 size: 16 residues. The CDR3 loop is CASSLMGQGLNEKLFF. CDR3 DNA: TGTGCCAGCAGCTTAATGGGACAGGGCCTTAATGAAAAACTGTTTTTT.

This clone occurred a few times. CDR3 DNA: TGTGCCAGCAGCCACCGGGACAGGGGATTCGCTGAAGCTTTCTTT. Translation: CASSHRDRGFAEAFF. The chain uses TRBV13 and TRBJ1-1; 10 positions match TRBD1. V lost 5 bases to trimming and J lost 6 bases; unmatched junction nucleotides: 9. Germline values: CDR1 PRHDT, CDR2 FYEKMQ (reference sequence). The CDR3 is made up of 15 amino acids.

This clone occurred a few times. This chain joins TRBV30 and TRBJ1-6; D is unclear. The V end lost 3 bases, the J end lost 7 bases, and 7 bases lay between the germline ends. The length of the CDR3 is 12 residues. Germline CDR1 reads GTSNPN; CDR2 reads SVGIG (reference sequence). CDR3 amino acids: CAWSPPNSPLHF. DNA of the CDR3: TGTGCCTGGAGCCCTCCCAATTCACCCCTCCACTTT.

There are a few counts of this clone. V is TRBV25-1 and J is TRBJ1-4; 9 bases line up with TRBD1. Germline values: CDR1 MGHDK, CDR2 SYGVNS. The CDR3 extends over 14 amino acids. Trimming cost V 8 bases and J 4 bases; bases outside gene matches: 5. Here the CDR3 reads CASSDRGSNEKLFF. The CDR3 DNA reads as TGTGCCAGCTCCGACAGGGGGAGTAATGAAAAACTGTTTTTT.

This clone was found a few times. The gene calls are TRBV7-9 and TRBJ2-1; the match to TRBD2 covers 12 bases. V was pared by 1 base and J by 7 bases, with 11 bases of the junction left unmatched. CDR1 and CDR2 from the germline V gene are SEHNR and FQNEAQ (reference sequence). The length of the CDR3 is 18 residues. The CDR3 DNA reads TGTGCCAGCAGCTTAGGCAATCTACTAGCGGGAGGCAGTAATGAGCAGTTCTTC. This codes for CASSLGNLLAGGSNEQFF.

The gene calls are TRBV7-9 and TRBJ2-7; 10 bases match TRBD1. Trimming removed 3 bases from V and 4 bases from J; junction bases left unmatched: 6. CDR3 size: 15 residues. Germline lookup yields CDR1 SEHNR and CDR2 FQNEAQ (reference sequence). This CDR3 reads CASSLLGQGSYEQYF. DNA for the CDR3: TGTGCCAGCAGCTTGCTGGGACAGGGGTCATACGAGCAGTACTTC.

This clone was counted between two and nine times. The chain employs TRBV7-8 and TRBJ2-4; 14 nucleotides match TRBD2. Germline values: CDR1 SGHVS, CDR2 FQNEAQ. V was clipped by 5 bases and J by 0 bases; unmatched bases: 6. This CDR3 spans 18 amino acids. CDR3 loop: CASSPGLAGDGAKNIQYF. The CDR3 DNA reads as TGTGCCAGCAGCCCGGGACTAGCGGGAGACGGAGCCAAAAACATTCAGTACTTC.

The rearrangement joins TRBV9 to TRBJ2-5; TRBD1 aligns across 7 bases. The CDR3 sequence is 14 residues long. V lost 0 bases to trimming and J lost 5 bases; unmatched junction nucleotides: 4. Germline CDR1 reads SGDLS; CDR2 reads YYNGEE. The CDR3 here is CASSVVGGEETQYF. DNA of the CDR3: TGTGCCAGCAGCGTAGTAGGGGGCGAGGAGACCCAGTACTTC.

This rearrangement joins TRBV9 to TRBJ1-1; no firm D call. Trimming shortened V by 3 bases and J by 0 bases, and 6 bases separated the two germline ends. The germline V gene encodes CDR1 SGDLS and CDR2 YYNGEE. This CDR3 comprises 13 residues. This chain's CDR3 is CASSGTLNTEAFF. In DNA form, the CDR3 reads TGTGCCAGCAGCGGTACATTGAACACTGAAGCTTTCTTT.

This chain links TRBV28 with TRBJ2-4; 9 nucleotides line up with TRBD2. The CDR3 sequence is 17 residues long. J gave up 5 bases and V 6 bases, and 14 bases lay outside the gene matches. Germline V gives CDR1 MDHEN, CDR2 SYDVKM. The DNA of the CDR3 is TGTGCCAGCAGACACGGTATAGCGGGAGTCTGGGAAAACATTCAGTACTTC. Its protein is CASRHGIAGVWENIQYF. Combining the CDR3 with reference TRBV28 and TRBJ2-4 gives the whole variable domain DVKVTQSSRYLVKRTGEKVFLECVQDMDHENMFWYRQDPGLGLRLIYFSYDVKMKEKGDIPEGYSVSREKKERFSLILESASTNQTSMYLCASRHGIAGVWENIQYFGAGTRLSVL.

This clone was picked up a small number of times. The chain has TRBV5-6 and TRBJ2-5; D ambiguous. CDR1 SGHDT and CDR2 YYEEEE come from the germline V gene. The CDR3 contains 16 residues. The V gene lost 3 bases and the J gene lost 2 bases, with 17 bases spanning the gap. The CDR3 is CASSSLPGFTQETQYF. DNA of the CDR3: TGTGCCAGCAGCTCCTTGCCAGGATTTACACAAGAGACCCAGTACTTC.

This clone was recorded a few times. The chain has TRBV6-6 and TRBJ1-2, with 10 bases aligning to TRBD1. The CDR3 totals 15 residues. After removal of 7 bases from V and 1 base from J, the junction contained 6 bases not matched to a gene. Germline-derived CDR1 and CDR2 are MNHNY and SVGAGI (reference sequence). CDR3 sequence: CASNTGQGGNYGYTF. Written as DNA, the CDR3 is TGTGCCAGCAACACCGGACAGGGGGGTAACTATGGCTACACCTTC.

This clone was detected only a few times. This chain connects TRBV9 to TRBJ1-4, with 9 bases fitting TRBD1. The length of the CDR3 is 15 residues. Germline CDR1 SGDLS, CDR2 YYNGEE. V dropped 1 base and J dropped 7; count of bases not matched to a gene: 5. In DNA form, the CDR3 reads TGTGCCAGCAGCGTACGGGGACAGGGTTTTGAAAAACTGTTTTTT. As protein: CASSVRGQGFEKLFF.

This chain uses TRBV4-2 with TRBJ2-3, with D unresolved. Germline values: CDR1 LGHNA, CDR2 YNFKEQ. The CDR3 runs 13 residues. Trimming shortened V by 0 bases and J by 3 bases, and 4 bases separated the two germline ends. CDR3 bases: TGTGCCAGCAGCCAAGATCGGACAGATACGCAGTATTTT. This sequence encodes CASSQDRTDTQYF.

The CDR3 DNA follows: TGCGCCAGCACCCCATCTAGCGGGAGGAAAGAGACCCAGTACTTC. It encodes CASTPSSGRKETQYF. The chain employs TRBV4-3 and TRBJ2-5; 11 positions match TRBD2. V lost 7 bases, J lost 3 bases, and 7 bases stayed unmatched. CDR3 length: 15 residues. Germline CDR1 reads LGHNA; CDR2 reads YSLEER.

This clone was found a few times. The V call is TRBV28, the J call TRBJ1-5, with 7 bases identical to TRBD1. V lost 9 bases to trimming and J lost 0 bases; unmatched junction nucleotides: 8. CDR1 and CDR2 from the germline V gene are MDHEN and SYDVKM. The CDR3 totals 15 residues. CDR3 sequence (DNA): TGTGCCAGTAGCTCCAGGGGGTATAGCAATCAGCCCCAGCATTTT. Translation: CASSSRGYSNQPQHF.

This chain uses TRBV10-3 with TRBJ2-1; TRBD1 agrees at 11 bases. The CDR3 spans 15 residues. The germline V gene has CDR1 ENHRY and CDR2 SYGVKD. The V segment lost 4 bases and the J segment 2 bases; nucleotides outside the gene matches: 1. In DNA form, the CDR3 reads TGTGCCATCAGTGGGGGACAGGGGGCCTACAATGAGCAGTTCTTC. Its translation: CAISGGQGAYNEQFF.

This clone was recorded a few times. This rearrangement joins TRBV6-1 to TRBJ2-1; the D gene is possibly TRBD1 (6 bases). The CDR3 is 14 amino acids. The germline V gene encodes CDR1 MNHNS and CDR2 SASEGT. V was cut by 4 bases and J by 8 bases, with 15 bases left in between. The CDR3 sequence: CASSGHNRVDEQFF. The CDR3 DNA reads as TGTGCCAGCAGTGGCCATAACAGGGTTGATGAGCAGTTCTTC.

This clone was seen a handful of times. The CDR3 DNA follows: TGCGCCAGCAGCTTGGCCCTGGGGGGACAGGGGGCTGAACAGTACTTC. Translated, it gives CASSLALGGQGAEQYF. The chain carries TRBV5-1 and TRBJ2-7; 12 bases match TRBD1. The V gene's germline CDR1 is SGHRS and CDR2 YFSETQ. This CDR3 spans 16 amino acids. V trimming: 0 bases; J trimming: 10 bases; junction bases outside the gene matches: 11.

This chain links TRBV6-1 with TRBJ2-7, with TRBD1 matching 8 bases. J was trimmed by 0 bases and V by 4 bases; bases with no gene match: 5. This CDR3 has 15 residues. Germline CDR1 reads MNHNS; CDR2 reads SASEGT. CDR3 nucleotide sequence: TGTGCCAGCAGTGCCACCCAGGGGGCCTCCTACGAGCAGTACTTC. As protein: CASSATQGASYEQYF.

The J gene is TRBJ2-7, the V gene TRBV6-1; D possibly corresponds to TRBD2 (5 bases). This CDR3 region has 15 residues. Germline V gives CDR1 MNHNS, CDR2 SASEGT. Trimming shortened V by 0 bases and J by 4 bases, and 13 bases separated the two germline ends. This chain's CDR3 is CASSEARVFSYEQYF. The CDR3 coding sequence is TGTGCCAGCAGTGAAGCGCGGGTTTTCTCTTACGAGCAGTACTTC.

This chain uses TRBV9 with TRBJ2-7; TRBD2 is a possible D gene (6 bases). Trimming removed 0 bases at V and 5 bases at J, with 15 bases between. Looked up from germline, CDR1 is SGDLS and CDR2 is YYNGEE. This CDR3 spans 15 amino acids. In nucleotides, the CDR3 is TGTGCCAGCAGCGTAGCCCCGGGGGTTAAGGACGAGCAGTACTTC. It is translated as CASSVAPGVKDEQYF.

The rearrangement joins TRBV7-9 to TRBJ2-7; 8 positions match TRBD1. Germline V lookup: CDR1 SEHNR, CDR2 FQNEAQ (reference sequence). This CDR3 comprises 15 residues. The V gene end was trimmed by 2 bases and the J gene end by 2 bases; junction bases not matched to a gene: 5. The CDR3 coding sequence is TGTGCCAGCAGCTTAACTTGGACAGGGACCTACGAGCAGTACTTC. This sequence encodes CASSLTWTGTYEQYF.

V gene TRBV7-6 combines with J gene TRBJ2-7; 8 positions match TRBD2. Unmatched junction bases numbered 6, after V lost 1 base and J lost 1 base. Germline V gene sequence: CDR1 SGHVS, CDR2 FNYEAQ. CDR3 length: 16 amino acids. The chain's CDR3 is CASSLGASGRSYEQYF. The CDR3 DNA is TGTGCCAGCAGCTTAGGGGCTAGCGGGCGTTCCTACGAGCAGTACTTC. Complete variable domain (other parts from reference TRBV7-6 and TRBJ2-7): GAGVSQSPRYKVTKRGQDVALRCDPISGHVSLYWYRQALGQGPEFLTYFNYEAQQDKSGLPNDRFSAERPEGSISTLTIQRTEQRDSAMYRCASSLGASGRSYEQYFGPGTRLTVT.

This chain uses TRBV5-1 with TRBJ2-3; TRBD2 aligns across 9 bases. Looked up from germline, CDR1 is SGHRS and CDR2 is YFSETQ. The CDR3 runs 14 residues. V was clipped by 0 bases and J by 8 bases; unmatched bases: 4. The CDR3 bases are TGCGCCAGCAGCTTGGGGCGGGAGGGCGCTACGCAGTATTTT. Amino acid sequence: CASSLGREGATQYF.

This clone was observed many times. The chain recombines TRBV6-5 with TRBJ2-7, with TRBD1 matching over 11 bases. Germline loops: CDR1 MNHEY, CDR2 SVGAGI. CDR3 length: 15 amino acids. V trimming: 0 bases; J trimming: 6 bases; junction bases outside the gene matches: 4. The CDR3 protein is CASSYSRTGGAEQYF. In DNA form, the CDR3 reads TGTGCCAGCAGTTACTCCAGGACAGGGGGCGCCGAGCAGTACTTC.

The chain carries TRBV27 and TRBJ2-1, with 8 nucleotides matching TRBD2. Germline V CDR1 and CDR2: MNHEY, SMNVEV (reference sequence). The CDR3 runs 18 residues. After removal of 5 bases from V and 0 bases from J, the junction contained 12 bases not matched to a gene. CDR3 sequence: CASSPLGLAPSSYNEQFF. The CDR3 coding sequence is TGTGCCAGCAGTCCCCTAGGACTAGCCCCGAGCTCCTACAATGAGCAGTTCTTC.

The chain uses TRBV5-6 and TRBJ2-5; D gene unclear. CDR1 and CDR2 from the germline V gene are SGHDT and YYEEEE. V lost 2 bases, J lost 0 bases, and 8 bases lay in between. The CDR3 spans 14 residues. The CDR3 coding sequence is TGTGCCAGCAGCTTAATGTCGGACCAAGAGACCCAGTACTTC. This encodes CASSLMSDQETQYF.

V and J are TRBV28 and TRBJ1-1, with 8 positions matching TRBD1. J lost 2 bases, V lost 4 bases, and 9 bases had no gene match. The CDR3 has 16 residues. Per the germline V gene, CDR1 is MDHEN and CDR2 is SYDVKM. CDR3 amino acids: CASSYRGEMANTEAFF. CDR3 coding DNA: TGTGCCAGCAGTTACAGGGGGGAAATGGCTAACACTGAAGCTTTCTTT.